The following is a T cell receptor (beta chain) sequence with its context. Its cognate antigen is unknown. Assay: immunoSEQ multiplex PCR; the TCRdb copy retains only in-frame clones and omits some. The table records about 120,000 clones, around 90% of them present only once. This sample is part of a study of T cell responses to AZD1222 COVID-19 vaccine. For the study at large: Second-dose intervals near 4 or 12 weeks were combined. Study-wide results and caveats: At study baseline, merely five or six AZD1222 recipients were seropositive. Donor demographics were predominantly white British with a female majority; clonal diversity may be underestimated. Samples come after the peak T cell response, not at day 14.

CDR1 and CDR2 (germline): SGHAT, FQDESV (reference sequence). The ends were cut back, 2 bases at V and 6 bases at J, with 7 bases in the middle. The CDR3 covers 12 residues. This chain joins TRBV11-1 and TRBJ1-1; D unclear. This sequence originates from an adult in good health. The sample was peripheral blood, taken on day 0 of AZD1222 vaccination. The CDR3 coding sequence is TGTGCCAGCAGCTTAATCGGCCCTGAAGCTTTCTTT. This encodes CASSLIGPEAFF.